This note documents a single TCR beta chain sequence. What it binds is not known. Germline CDR1 is SGHVS and CDR2 is FQNEAQ. This CDR3 comprises 17 residues. V lost 1 base to trimming and J lost 4 bases, with 17 bases between them. immunoSEQ v3.0 was run at survey level. Measured with immunoSEQ multiplex PCR; TCRdb has only the in-frame clones, and not every one. This sample has roughly 29,000 clones, with roughly 94% found just once. The entry originates in a study of long-term antiretroviral therapy in people with HIV. About the research overall: The 2015 immediate-ART recommendation was preceded by the earliest samples by about a decade. General observations from the study: Dominance of pre-ART expanded clones persisted, fluctuating and often declining after ART.

The J gene is TRBJ2-1, the V gene TRBV7-8; D is uncertain. The sequence was obtained from a man between 45 and 60 years old with HIV. The specimen was unsorted PBMCs, collected 5.3 years after starting antiretroviral therapy. CDR3 nucleotide sequence: TGTGCCAGCAGCTTAGGAGACACCACCTTACATTACAATGAGCAGTTCTTC. Its protein product is CASSLGDTTLHYNEQFF.